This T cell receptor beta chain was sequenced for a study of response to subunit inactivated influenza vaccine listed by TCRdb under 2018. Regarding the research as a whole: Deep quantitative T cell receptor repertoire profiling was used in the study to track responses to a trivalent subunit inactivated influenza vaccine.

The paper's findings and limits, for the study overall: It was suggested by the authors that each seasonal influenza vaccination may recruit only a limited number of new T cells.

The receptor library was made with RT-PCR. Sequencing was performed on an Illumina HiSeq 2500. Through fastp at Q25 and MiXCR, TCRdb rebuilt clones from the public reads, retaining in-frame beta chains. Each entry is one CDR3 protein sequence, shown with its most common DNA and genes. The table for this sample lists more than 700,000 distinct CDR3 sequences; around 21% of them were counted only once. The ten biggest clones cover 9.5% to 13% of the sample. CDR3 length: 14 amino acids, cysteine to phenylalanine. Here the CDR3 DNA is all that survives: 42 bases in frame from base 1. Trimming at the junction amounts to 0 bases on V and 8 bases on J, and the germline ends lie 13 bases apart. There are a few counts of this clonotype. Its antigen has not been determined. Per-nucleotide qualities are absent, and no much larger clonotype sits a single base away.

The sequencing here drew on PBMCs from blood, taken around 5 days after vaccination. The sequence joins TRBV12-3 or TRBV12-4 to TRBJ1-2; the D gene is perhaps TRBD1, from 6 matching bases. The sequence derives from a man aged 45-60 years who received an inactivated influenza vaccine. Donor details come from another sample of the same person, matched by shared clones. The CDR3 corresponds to CASSLAQGLKGYTF. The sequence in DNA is TGTGCCAGCAGTTTAGCTCAGGGGCTGAAAGGCTACACCTTC.